One sample yielded the 29 T cell receptor beta chains listed below, sequenced in a study of CD8+CD57+ T cells in acquired aplastic anemia. The template used for profiling TCR beta VDJ and CDR3 was genomic DNA. TCRdb ran MiXCR on the reads and lists one entry per CDR3 protein. The sample records roughly 58,000 distinct CDR3 sequences, around 55% being singletons. Sequencing was performed on sorted CD4+, CD8+, or CD8+CD57+ T cells (not recorded which) from PBMCs. The receptor source for this set is a human donor in good health, serving as a control.

By share, this clonotype counts as medium-sized (0.01 to 0.1%). Sequence at one end of the junction differs from germline and may be a read error. DNA for the CDR3: TGTGCCTGCAGGGGCGGGAACGTGGCAGAGACCCAGTACTTC. It specifies CACRGGNVAETQYF. This chain joins TRBV2 and TRBJ2-5; D could derive from TRBD1 or TRBD2 (6 bases each). Germline assignment: CDR1 SNHLY and CDR2 FYNNEI. This CDR3 comprises 14 residues.

Only one count was recorded for this clonotype. The germline gene is not matched at one end of the junction; a read error may be the cause. The J gene is TRBJ1-6, the V gene TRBV5-1, with no clear D. CDR3 size: 13 residues. Germline V gene lookup returns CDR1 SGHRS and CDR2 YFSETQ. CDR3 amino acids: CASSLIHDSPLHF. DNA for the CDR3: TGCGCCAGCAGCTTGATACACGACTCACCTCTCCACTTT. Based on the CDR3 plus reference TRBV5-1 and TRBJ1-6, the full variable domain is KAGVTQTPRYLIKTRGQQVTLSCSPISGHRSVSWYQQTPGQGLQFLFEYFSETQRNKGNFPGRFSGRQFSNSRSEMNVSTLELGDSALYLCASSLIHDSPLHFGNGTRLTVT.

This clonotype was counted many times. V usage is TRBV11-1 and J usage is TRBJ1-2, with 8 bases lining up with TRBD1. J lost 6 bases, V lost 1 base, and 1 base had no gene match. This CDR3 comprises 13 residues. Germline values: CDR1 SGHAT, CDR2 FQDESV (reference sequence). The DNA of the CDR3 is TGTGCCAGCAGCTTAGGGACAGGGAATGGCTACACCTTC. Residues: CASSLGTGNGYTF.

The gene calls are TRBV7-2 and TRBJ1-6; D unresolved. The ends were cut back, 5 bases at V and 2 bases at J, with 10 bases in the middle. This CDR3 comprises 15 residues. Germline V lookup: CDR1 SGHTA, CDR2 FQGNSA. The CDR3: CASSVGTAYNSPLHF. The CDR3 bases are TGTGCCAGCAGCGTAGGTACAGCCTATAATTCACCCCTCCACTTT.

The chain uses TRBV7-9 and TRBJ1-2; D is undetermined. V lost 1 base to trimming and J lost 6 bases, with 15 bases between them. Germline loops: CDR1 SEHNR, CDR2 FQNEAQ (reference sequence). The CDR3 totals 15 residues. The CDR3 DNA follows: TGTGCCAGCAGCTTAGAGGAGGGTTCGAACCATGGCTACACCTTC. This gives the protein CASSLEEGSNHGYTF.

With regard to this clonotype: In this CDR3 the conserved last residue, phenylalanine or tryptophan, is missing, so a read error is likely. Because the CDR3's place on the DNA is in doubt, the DNA is left out and the CDR3 is given as listed by TCRdb. This sequence joins TRBV24-1 and TRBJ2-3; the listed D gene, TRBD1, was not tested against the DNA. CDR1 is KGHDR and CDR2 is SFDVKD in the germline V gene. The CDR3 comprises 10 residues, both ends counted. CDR3 sequence: CATSDRRQGL.

This clonotype was seen at least ten times. The J gene is TRBJ1-2, the V gene TRBV7-8; TRBD1 matches at 8 bases. The V gene's germline CDR1 is SGHVS and CDR2 FQNEAQ. With V trimmed by 5 bases and J by 5 bases, 13 bases remained unmatched. This CDR3 comprises 16 residues. DNA for the CDR3: TGTGCCAGCAGCCACTCGACAGGGGCAACCTCTTATGGCTACACCTTC. The encoded protein is CASSHSTGATSYGYTF.

The chain is built from TRBV29-1 and TRBJ1-4; maybe TRBD1 (5 bases). Per the germline V gene, CDR1 is SQVTM and CDR2 is ANQGSEA. This CDR3 has 13 amino acids. V lost 1 base to trimming and J lost 8 bases, with 11 bases between them. CDR3 residues: CSVEVQGGEKLFF. The CDR3 DNA reads as TGCAGCGTTGAAGTTCAGGGCGGGGAAAAACTGTTTTTT.

This clonotype was seen only a few times. This chain uses TRBV19 with TRBJ1-6, with TRBD1 as a possible D gene (6 bases). This CDR3 comprises 13 residues. CDR1 is LNHDA, CDR2 SQIVND, per germline (reference sequence). CDR3 nucleotide sequence: TGTGCTAGAGTTGCAGGGGATAATTCACCCCTCCACTTT. Protein: CARVAGDNSPLHF.

Concerning this clonotype itself: An end of the junction does not agree with germline; a read error may underlie this. V and J are TRBV7-9 and TRBJ2-7, with D unresolved. The CDR3 is 12 amino acids. The germline V gene encodes CDR1 SEHNR and CDR2 FQNEAQ (reference sequence). The chain's CDR3 is CASSVGLVEQYF. The CDR3 region has the DNA TGCGCCAGCAGCGTCGGTTTAGTCGAGCAGTACTTC.

The rearrangement links TRBV9 to TRBJ1-2; D call uncertain. The CDR3 runs to 10 residues. The V end was cut by 7 bases, the J end by 6 bases, with 7 bases between. The germline V gene encodes CDR1 SGDLS and CDR2 YYNGEE. CDR3 in amino acids: CASWGNGYTF. CDR3 DNA: TGTGCCAGCTGGGGAAATGGCTACACCTTC.

The chain combines TRBV19 with TRBJ1-1; 9 nucleotides agree with TRBD1. Germline assignment: CDR1 LNHDA and CDR2 SQIVND (reference sequence). V trimming: 4 bases; J trimming: 7 bases; junction bases outside the gene matches: 4. The CDR3 is 13 residues long. The DNA for the CDR3 is TGTGCCAGTAGTAGGGACAGGGACCTTGAAGCTTTCTTT. This codes for CASSRDRDLEAFF.

This clonotype was seen ten or more times. The chain couples TRBV19 to TRBJ2-3, with 10 bases lining up with TRBD1. The CDR3 spans 15 residues. Per the germline V gene, CDR1 is LNHDA and CDR2 is SQIVND (reference sequence). J lost 9 bases, V lost 3 bases, and 9 bases had no gene match. The CDR3 protein is CASSIQPGQGTTQYF. The CDR3 nucleotides are TGTGCCAGTAGTATCCAACCGGGACAGGGGACCACGCAGTATTTT.

This clonotype occurred many times. The chain links TRBV20-1 to TRBJ2-3; 10 bases align to TRBD2. Trimming at V came to 3 bases and at J to 6 bases, leaving 18 bases not matched to a gene. The CDR3 loop spans 18 amino acids. Germline V gene sequence: CDR1 DFQATT, CDR2 SNEGSKA (reference sequence). CDR3: CSASEGALAGVPEDTQYF. Written as DNA, the CDR3 is TGCAGTGCTAGCGAGGGCGCCCTAGCGGGGGTCCCGGAGGATACGCAGTATTTT.

CDR3 DNA sequence: TGCGCCACCAGGCGACAGGACGGGGCCTATGGCTACACCTTC. Translating gives CATRRQDGAYGYTF. This chain joins TRBV10-2 and TRBJ1-2; tentatively, D is TRBD1 (6 bases). Trimming took 10 bases from V and 4 from J, leaving 19 bases between them. The CDR3 runs 14 residues. Germline lookup yields CDR1 WSHSY and CDR2 SAAADI.

There are many counts of this clonotype. The chain employs TRBV12-3 or TRBV12-4 and TRBJ2-2, with D maybe TRBD1 (6 bases). Trimming removed 6 bases at V and 0 bases at J, with 11 bases between. The CDR3 is 15 amino acids. CDR3 sequence (DNA): TGTGCCAGCAGATTACAGGGTTCGAACACCGGGGAGCTGTTTTTT. As protein: CASRLQGSNTGELFF.

In this sample, this clonotype turned up many times. The gene calls are TRBV3-1 and TRBJ1-1; a possible D gene is TRBD1 (5 bases). V lost 4 bases to trimming and J lost 0 bases, with 15 bases between them. The length of the CDR3 is 16 residues. Germline loops: CDR1 LGHDT, CDR2 YNNKEL (reference sequence). The CDR3 sequence is CASSPTGTYMNTEAFF. Written as DNA, the CDR3 is TGTGCCAGCAGCCCCACCGGGACTTACATGAACACTGAAGCTTTCTTT.

V usage is TRBV2 and J usage is TRBJ2-7; 7 nucleotides match TRBD2. Germline CDR1 SNHLY, CDR2 FYNNEI. After removal of 5 bases from V and 2 bases from J, the junction contained 6 bases not matched to a gene. The CDR3 has 14 amino acids. The chain's CDR3 is CASSPRDYPYEQYF. In DNA form, the CDR3 reads TGTGCCAGCAGTCCCCGGGACTACCCCTACGAGCAGTACTTC. Full variable domain (missing parts from reference TRBV2 and TRBJ2-7): EPEVTQTPSHQVTQMGQEVILRCVPISNHLYFYWYRQILGQKVEFLVSFYNNEISEKSEIFDDQFSVERPDGSNFTLKIRSTKLEDSAMYFCASSPRDYPYEQYFGPGTRLTVT.

The V gene is TRBV7-2, the J gene TRBJ1-6; D ambiguous. V was shortened by 6 bases and J by 2 bases, with 5 bases between the two germline ends. The CDR3 has 13 amino acids. CDR1 SGHTA and CDR2 FQGNSA come from the germline V gene. The DNA for the CDR3 is TGTGCCAGCAGGACGGCCTATAATTCACCCCTCCACTTT. Its translation: CASRTAYNSPLHF.

This clonotype came up many times. The V call is TRBV28, the J call TRBJ1-5; a possible D gene is TRBD1 (5 bases). The CDR3 sequence is 15 residues long. Germline CDR1 reads MDHEN; CDR2 reads SYDVKM. Trimming pared 7 bases from V and 6 bases from J, leaving 19 bases between. The CDR3 sequence: CASTYRSGRGQPQHF. CDR3 coding DNA: TGTGCCAGCACCTACAGGTCGGGTCGGGGTCAGCCCCAGCATTTT.

In its sample, this clonotype was seen many times. In nucleotides, the CDR3 is TGCGCCAGCAGCTTGGAGGGGGGTTACACAGATACGCAGTATTTT. This sequence encodes CASSLEGGYTDTQYF. The chain employs TRBV5-1 and TRBJ2-3; D possibly matches TRBD1 or TRBD2 (6 bases each). The V and J ends lost 0 bases and 2 bases respectively, with 10 bases between them. Germline lookup yields CDR1 SGHRS and CDR2 YFSETQ. The CDR3 loop spans 15 amino acids.

Sample share makes this clonotype medium-sized. This sequence joins TRBV15 and TRBJ1-1; D may be TRBD1 (5 bases). Deletions cut 4 bases from V and 1 base from J, with 10 bases between. CDR1 LNHNV and CDR2 YYDKDF come from the germline V gene (reference sequence). This CDR3 comprises 14 residues. The CDR3 DNA reads TGTGCCACCAGCACGGGGACGAAGAACACTGAAGCTTTCTTT. This translates into CATSTGTKNTEAFF.

This clonotype is medium-sized by share. The V call is TRBV9, the J call TRBJ1-6; D is undetermined. CDR3 length: 13 amino acids. Trimming took 0 bases from V and 5 from J, leaving 3 bases between them. Germline lookup yields CDR1 SGDLS and CDR2 YYNGEE. CDR3 DNA: TGTGCCAGCAGCGTAGCACATAATTCACCCCTCCACTTT. Translation gives CASSVAHNSPLHF. Supplemented by reference TRBV9 and TRBJ1-6, the full variable domain reads DSGVTQTPKHLITATGQRVTLRCSPRSGDLSVYWYQQSLDQGLQFLIQYYNGEERAKGNILERFSAQQFPDLHSELNLSSLELGDSALYFCASSVAHNSPLHFGNGTRLTVT.

This chain joins TRBV15 and TRBJ2-3; D remains ambiguous. Looked up from germline, CDR1 is LNHNV and CDR2 is YYDKDF (reference sequence). CDR3 size: 14 residues. Trimming removed 3 bases at V and 1 base at J, with 8 bases between. The CDR3 region is CATSRSPRTDTQYF. For the CDR3, the DNA is TGTGCCACCAGCAGGTCCCCCCGCACAGATACGCAGTATTTT.

As concerns this clonotype: Germline and junction disagree at one end, which may indicate a read error. The genes are TRBV10-3 and TRBJ2-4; weak D call: TRBD2 (6 bases). The CDR3 extends over 15 amino acids. CDR1 is ENHRY, CDR2 SYGVKD, per germline. The CDR3 sequence: CAISESALAKSIQYF. In DNA form, the CDR3 reads TGTGCCATCAGTGAGTCGGCACTAGCTAAAAGCATTCAGTACTTC.

The chain carries TRBV19 and TRBJ1-1, with D maybe TRBD1 (6 bases). The germline V and J ends were trimmed by 0 bases and 6 bases, with 14 bases remaining between them. CDR3 size: 15 residues. Germline CDR1 is LNHDA and CDR2 is SQIVND (reference sequence). CDR3 bases: TGTGCCAGTAGTATAGAGGGGGGCTCTAACGCTGAAGCTTTCTTT. It codes for CASSIEGGSNAEAFF.

This clonotype was recorded at least ten times. The gene calls are TRBV28 and TRBJ1-5; D gene unclear. CDR1 is MDHEN, CDR2 SYDVKM, per germline. The V end lost 3 bases, the J end lost 4 bases, and 10 bases lay between the germline ends. This CDR3 region has 14 residues. The CDR3 spells CASSLSWGNQPQHF. CDR3 nucleotides: TGTGCCAGCAGTTTGAGTTGGGGAAATCAGCCCCAGCATTTT.

V and J are TRBV15 and TRBJ2-1; maybe TRBD1 (7 bases). V dropped 3 bases and J dropped 3 bases, with 18 bases sitting between them. The CDR3 contains 17 residues. From germline, CDR1 is LNHNV and CDR2 YYDKDF (reference sequence). CDR3 nucleotides: TGTGCCACCAGCAGTGAGGAGGGGGCTAGCTTCTACAATGAGCAGTTCTTC. Translation gives CATSSEEGASFYNEQFF.

V gene TRBV9 combines with J gene TRBJ2-7, with 8 bases lining up with TRBD2. The last part of the DNA fits TRBJ2-5 better; the J call may be wrong. Per the germline V gene, CDR1 is SGDLS and CDR2 is YYNGEE. The CDR3 has 16 amino acids. CDR3 amino acids: CASSVAGWTSRETQYF. The CDR3, as DNA: TGTGCCAGCAGCGTAGCTGGTTGGACTAGCCGAGAGACCCAGTACTTC.